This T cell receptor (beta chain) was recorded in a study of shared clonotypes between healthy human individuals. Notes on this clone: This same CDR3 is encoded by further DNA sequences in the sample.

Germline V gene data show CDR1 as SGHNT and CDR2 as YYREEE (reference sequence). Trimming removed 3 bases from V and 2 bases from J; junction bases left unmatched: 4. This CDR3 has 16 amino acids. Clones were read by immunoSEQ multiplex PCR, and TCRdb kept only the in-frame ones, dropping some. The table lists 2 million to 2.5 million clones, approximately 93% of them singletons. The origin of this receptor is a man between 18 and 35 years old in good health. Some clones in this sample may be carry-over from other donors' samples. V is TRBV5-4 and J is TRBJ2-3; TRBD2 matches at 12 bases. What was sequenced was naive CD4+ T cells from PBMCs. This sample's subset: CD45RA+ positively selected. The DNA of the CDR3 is TGTGCCAGCAGCTCCCTAGCGGGAGGGCCCACAGATACGCAGTATTTT. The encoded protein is CASSSLAGGPTDTQYF.